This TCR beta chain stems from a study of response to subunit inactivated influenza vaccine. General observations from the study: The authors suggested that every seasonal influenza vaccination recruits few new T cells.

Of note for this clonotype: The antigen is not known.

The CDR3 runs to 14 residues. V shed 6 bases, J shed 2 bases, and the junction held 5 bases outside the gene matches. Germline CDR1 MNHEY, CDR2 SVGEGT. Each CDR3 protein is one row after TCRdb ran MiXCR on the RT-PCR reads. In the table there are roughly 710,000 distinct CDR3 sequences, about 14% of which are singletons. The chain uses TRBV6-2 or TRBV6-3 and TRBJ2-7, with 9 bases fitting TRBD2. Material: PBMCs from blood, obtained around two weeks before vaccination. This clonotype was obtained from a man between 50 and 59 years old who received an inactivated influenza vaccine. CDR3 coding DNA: TGTGCCAGCAGCCGAGGCGGGAGGGCCTACGAGCAGTACTTC. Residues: CASSRGGRAYEQYF.